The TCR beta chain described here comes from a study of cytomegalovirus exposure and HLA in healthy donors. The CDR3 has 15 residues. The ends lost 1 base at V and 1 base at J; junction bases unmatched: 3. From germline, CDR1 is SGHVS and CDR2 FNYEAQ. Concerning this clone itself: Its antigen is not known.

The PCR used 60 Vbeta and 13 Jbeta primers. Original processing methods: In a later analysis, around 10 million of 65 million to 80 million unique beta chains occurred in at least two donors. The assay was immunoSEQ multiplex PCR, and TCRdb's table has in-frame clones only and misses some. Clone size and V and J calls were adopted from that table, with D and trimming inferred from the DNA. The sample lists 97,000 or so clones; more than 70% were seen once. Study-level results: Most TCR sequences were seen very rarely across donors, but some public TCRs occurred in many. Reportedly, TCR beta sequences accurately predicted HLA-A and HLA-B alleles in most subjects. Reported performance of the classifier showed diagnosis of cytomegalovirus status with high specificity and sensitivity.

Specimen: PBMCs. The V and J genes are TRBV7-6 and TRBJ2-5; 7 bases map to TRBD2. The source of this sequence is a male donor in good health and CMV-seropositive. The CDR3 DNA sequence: TGTGCCAGCAGCTTAGGGCTAGCGGTCCAAGAGACCCAGTACTTC. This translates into CASSLGLAVQETQYF.